The 18 T cell receptor beta chains listed next were all sequenced from one sample in a study of T cells in women clearing cervical HPV infection. Assay used: immunoSEQ multiplex PCR; TCRdb lists only in-frame clones, some missing. Its clone listing holds tens of thousands of clones. What was sequenced was blood buffy coat. The origin of the receptors is a woman between 18 and 70 years old with a cervical HPV16 infection that either progressed to CIN3+ or cleared (not recorded which).

Points on this clone: The read terminates 3 residues before the CDR3 end, so the remaining end is supplied by the germline J gene. The chain links TRBV2 to TRBJ1-1; TRBD1 agrees at 8 bases. Germline V CDR1 and CDR2: SNHLY, FYNNEI. The CDR3 runs to 15 residues. V gave up 2 bases and J gave up 7 bases; unmatched junction bases: 9. The CDR3 bases that were read are TGTGCCAGCAGTGAACAGACAGGGGCAGCTCATGAA. Translating it yields CASSEQTGAAHE. The full CDR3 is CASSEQTGAAHEAFF.

As to this clone: The CDR3 end is not reached by the read, which stops 3 residues before it; the germline J gene fills it in. This sequence joins TRBV20-1 and TRBJ2-3; 7 nucleotides match TRBD2. J gave up 2 bases and V 6 bases, and 11 bases lay outside the gene matches. Germline V lookup: CDR1 DFQATT, CDR2 SNEGSKA (reference sequence). CDR3 size: 15 residues. The chain's CDR3 is CSAIKAGRDTDTQYF. CDR3 DNA (partial): TGCAGTGCCATTAAAGCGGGGCGTGACACAGATACG.

Details on this clone: The read terminates 3 residues ahead of where the CDR3 ends, so the germline J gene completes it. The chain joins TRBV7-2 to TRBJ2-3; D gene unclear. CDR3 length: 15 residues. V lost 6 bases to trimming and J lost 0 bases, with 13 bases between them. The germline CDR1 and CDR2 sequences are SGHTA and FQGNSA. The CDR3 loop reads CASRVTRSSTDTQYF. CDR3 bases read: TGTGCCAGCAGGGTAACGAGGTCTAGCACAGATACG.

Regarding this clone: The read stops 3 residues short of the end of the CDR3; the missing end is completed from the germline J gene. The V gene is TRBV11-3, the J gene TRBJ1-1; TRBD1 is a possible D gene (6 bases). This CDR3 spans 11 amino acids. Trimming removed 5 bases at V and 7 bases at J, with 8 bases between. CDR1 and CDR2 (germline): SGHNT, YENEEA. CDR3 region: CASSLTGEAFF. Partial CDR3 DNA: TGTGCCAGCAGCCTGACAGGTGAA.

With respect to this clone: The read comes to an end 3 residues before the CDR3 does, leaving the germline J gene to fill in the end. V gene TRBV28 combines with J gene TRBJ2-7; perhaps TRBD1 as D (6 bases). The CDR3 is made up of 11 amino acids. Germline assignment: CDR1 MDHEN and CDR2 SYDVKM. Trimming shortened V by 9 bases and J by 4 bases, and 10 bases separated the two germline ends. CDR3 in amino acids: CASEQGYEQYF. The sequenced part of the CDR3 DNA is TGTGCCAGTGAACAGGGTTACGAG.

The sequenced CDR3 bases are TGTGCCAGCAGCTTAAGCCGGGAAGAGACC. The encoded protein is CASSLSREET. The entire CDR3 sequence reads CASSLSREETQYF. The V gene is TRBV11-1, the J gene TRBJ2-5; D is ambiguous. The read comes to an end 3 residues before the CDR3 does, leaving the germline J gene to fill in the end. Germline V CDR1 and CDR2: SGHAT, FQDESV (reference sequence). Trimming removed 2 bases from V and 3 bases from J, with 7 bases in between. The CDR3 sequence is 13 residues long.

With regard to this clone: Read data end 3 residues before the CDR3 end; the end is taken from the germline J gene. This sequence joins TRBV2 and TRBJ2-7; tentative D call: TRBD2 (6 bases). Germline CDR1 reads SNHLY; CDR2 reads FYNNEI. CDR3 length equals 13 residues. Between the trimmed V and J ends, which lost 3 bases and 3 bases, there was a span of 9 bases. Incomplete CDR3 DNA: TGTGCCAGCAGTGACGGCGGGAACTACGAG. This translates into CASSDGGNYE. The CDR3, in full, reads CASSDGGNYEQYF.

CDR3 DNA (partial): TGTGCCAGTAGTATGGGGACTGGGCAGGAGACC. Protein sequence: CASSMGTGQET. The CDR3 in full is CASSMGTGQETQYF. This chain connects TRBV19 to TRBJ2-5; D perhaps matches TRBD2 (6 bases). The read ends 3 residues early relative to the CDR3; the germline J gene fills the gap. This CDR3 spans 14 amino acids. Germline V lookup: CDR1 LNHDA, CDR2 SQIVND (reference sequence). Trimming left V 3 bases short and J 5 bases short, with 13 bases between.

A remark on this clone: The CDR3 end is not reached by the read, which stops 3 residues before it; the germline J gene fills it in. V gene TRBV5-5 combines with J gene TRBJ1-2; TRBD1 matches at 7 bases. The germline gives CDR1 SGHKS, CDR2 YYEKEE (reference sequence). The CDR3 has 15 amino acids. V lost 4 bases, J lost 4 bases, and 10 bases stayed unmatched. This chain's CDR3 is CASSPGQVQIYGYTF. The DNA read from the CDR3 is TGTGCCAGCAGCCCCGGACAGGTCCAGATCTATGGC. Complete variable domain (other parts from reference TRBV5-5 and TRBJ1-2): DAGVTQSPTHLIKTRGQQVTLRCSPISGHKSVSWYQQVLGQGPQFIFQYYEKEERGRGNFPDRFSARQFPNYSSELNVNALLLGDSALYLCASSPGQVQIYGYTFGSGTRLTVV.

As to this clone: The read ends 3 residues early relative to the CDR3; the germline J gene fills the gap. The chain is built from TRBV7-6 and TRBJ2-1; 7 nucleotides agree with TRBD2. The V gene's germline CDR1 is SGHVS and CDR2 FNYEAQ. The V gene end was trimmed by 5 bases and the J gene end by 5 bases; junction bases not matched to a gene: 12. The CDR3 sequence is 16 residues long. The CDR3 reads CASSVEGERGDNEQFF. The sequenced CDR3 bases are TGTGCCAGCAGCGTTGAAGGCGAGCGGGGAGACAATGAG.

With regard to this clone: The CDR3 is cut off 3 residues early in the read; its end comes from the germline J gene. This rearrangement joins TRBV12-3 or TRBV12-4 to TRBJ2-2, with 9 bases aligning to TRBD2. The CDR3 sequence is 16 residues long. V was pared by 4 bases and J by 7 bases, with 10 bases of the junction left unmatched. The CDR3 reads CASSSSGVAGVGELFF. The CDR3 bases that were read are TGTGCCAGCAGTTCCTCGGGGGTAGCGGGAGTCGGGGAG.

To note about this clone: The junction departs from the called germline gene at one end, perhaps through a read error. The read gets to within 3 residues of the CDR3 end, and the germline J gene fills in the rest. The V gene is TRBV4-1, the J gene TRBJ1-4; 7 bases line up with TRBD1. The CDR3 has 16 residues. CDR1 and CDR2 from the germline V gene are MGHRA and YSYEKL. CDR3 residues: CTSSQDTGDRNEKLFF. CDR3 DNA (partial): TGCACCAGCAGCCAAGATACAGGGGATAGGAATGAAAAA.

Note on this clone: The read falls 3 residues short of the CDR3 end, and the missing part is taken from the germline J gene. The gene calls are TRBV6-1 and TRBJ1-2, with D unresolved. The CDR3 sequence is 14 residues long. V lost 0 bases to trimming and J lost 2 bases, with 7 bases between them. CDR1 is MNHNS, CDR2 SASEGT, per germline. The sequenced part of the CDR3 DNA is TGTGCCAGCAGTGAAGCAGTAGAAAACTATGGC. It translates to CASSEAVENYG. The CDR3 as a whole reads CASSEAVENYGYTF.

Of note for this clone: The CDR3 end lies 3 residues beyond the end of the read and is filled in from the germline J gene. The chain is built from TRBV5-1 and TRBJ2-7, with a tentative D call TRBD2 (6 bases). The CDR3 is made up of 14 amino acids. The V gene's germline CDR1 is SGHRS and CDR2 YFSETQ. The V end was cut by 5 bases, the J end by 5 bases, with 17 bases between. The CDR3 DNA, read in part, is TGCGCCAGCAGTACGGGGGTAGGGCACGACGAG. Protein product: CASSTGVGHDE. The CDR3, in full, reads CASSTGVGHDEQYF.

This CDR3 reads CASNRGVAGTYEQYF. The CDR3 DNA, read in part, is TGTGCCAGTAACCGAGGGGTAGCGGGTACCTACGAG. The rearrangement links TRBV19 to TRBJ2-7, with 7 bases matching TRBD2. Coverage ceases 3 residues before the CDR3 finishes, and the germline J gene fills in the end. This CDR3 spans 15 amino acids. V dropped 7 bases and J dropped 2; count of bases not matched to a gene: 11. Germline V gene data show CDR1 as LNHDA and CDR2 as SQIVND (reference sequence).

In the case of this clone: The sequenced fragment ends 3 residues before the CDR3 boundary, so the rest is inferred from the germline J gene. V gene TRBV30 combines with J gene TRBJ2-7; 9 positions match TRBD2. Per germline, CDR1 GTSNPN and CDR2 SVGIG (reference sequence). With V trimmed by 5 bases and J by 4 bases, 9 bases remained unmatched. The CDR3 covers 14 residues. CDR3 residues: CAWGDSGSRYEQYF. Partial CDR3 DNA: TGTGCCTGGGGGGATAGCGGGAGTAGGTACGAG.

On this clone itself: The CDR3 end is not reached by the read, which stops 3 residues before it; the germline J gene fills it in. The genes are TRBV5-1 and TRBJ2-1; 7 bases line up with TRBD2. CDR3 length equals 16 residues. CDR1 is SGHRS, CDR2 YFSETQ, per germline. V was pared by 5 bases and J by 1 base, with 9 bases of the junction left unmatched. The covered CDR3 bases are TGCGCCAGCAGGGGAGGGGCTAGCGGATCCTACAATGAG. Its protein is CASRGGASGSYNE. The whole CDR3 is CASRGGASGSYNEQFF. The full variable domain, its missing parts supplied by reference TRBV5-1 and TRBJ2-1, is KAGVTQTPRYLIKTRGQQVTLSCSPISGHRSVSWYQQTPGQGLQFLFEYFSETQRNKGNFPGRFSGRQFSNSRSEMNVSTLELGDSALYLCASRGGASGSYNEQFFGPGTRLTVL.

A note on this clone: The sequenced fragment ends 3 residues before the CDR3 boundary, so the rest is inferred from the germline J gene. This chain links TRBV5-1 with TRBJ2-1; possibly TRBD1 for D (6 bases). The germline V gene has CDR1 SGHRS and CDR2 YFSETQ. V lost 4 bases to trimming and J lost 6 bases, with 11 bases between them. The CDR3 is 13 residues long. CDR3 region: CASSPGQFNEQFF. Partial CDR3 DNA: TGCGCCAGCAGCCCCGGACAGTTCAATGAG.